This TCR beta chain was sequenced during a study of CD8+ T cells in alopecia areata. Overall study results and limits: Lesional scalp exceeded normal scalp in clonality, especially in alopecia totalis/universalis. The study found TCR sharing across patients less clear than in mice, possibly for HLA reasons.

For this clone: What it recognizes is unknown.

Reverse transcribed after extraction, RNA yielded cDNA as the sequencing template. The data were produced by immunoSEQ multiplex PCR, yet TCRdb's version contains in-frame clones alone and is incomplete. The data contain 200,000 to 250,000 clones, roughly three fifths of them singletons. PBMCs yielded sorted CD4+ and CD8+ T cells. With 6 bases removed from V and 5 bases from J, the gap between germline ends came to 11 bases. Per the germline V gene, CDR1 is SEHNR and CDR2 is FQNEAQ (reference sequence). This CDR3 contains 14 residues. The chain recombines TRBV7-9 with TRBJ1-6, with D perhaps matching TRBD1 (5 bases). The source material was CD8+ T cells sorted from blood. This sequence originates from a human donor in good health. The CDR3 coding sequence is TGTGCCAGCAGGTCGGGGGTCGATAATTCACCCCTCCACTTT. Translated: CASRSGVDNSPLHF.